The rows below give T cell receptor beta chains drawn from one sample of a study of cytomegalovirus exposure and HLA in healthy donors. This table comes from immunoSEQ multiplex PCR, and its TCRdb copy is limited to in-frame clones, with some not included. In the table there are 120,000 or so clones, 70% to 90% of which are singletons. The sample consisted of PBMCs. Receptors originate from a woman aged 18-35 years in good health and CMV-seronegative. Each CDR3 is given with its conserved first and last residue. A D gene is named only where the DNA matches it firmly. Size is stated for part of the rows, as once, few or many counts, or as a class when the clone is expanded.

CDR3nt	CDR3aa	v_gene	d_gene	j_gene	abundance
TGTGCCAGCACCTTAGCGGGGAAGGGCGGGGAGCTGTTTTTT	CASTLAGKGGELFF	TRBV9	TRBD2	TRBJ2-2	once
TGTGCCAGCAGTTCGGGACTAGCGGTCCAAGAGACCCAGTACTTC	CASSSGLAVQETQYF	TRBV28	TRBD2	TRBJ2-5	NA
TGTGCCAGCAGCTCGGACAGGGAGGAGAGCTCCTACGAGCAGTACTTC	CASSSDREESSYEQYF	TRBV7-7	TRBD1	TRBJ2-7	NA
TGTGCCAGTGGACAGGCATTCTCCTACGAGCAGTACTTC	CASGQAFSYEQYF	TRBV7-8	TRBD1	TRBJ2-7	few
TGCAGCGTAAGAACAGGGAGAAACACCATATATTTT	CSVRTGRNTIYF	TRBV29-1	NA	TRBJ1-3	few
TGTGCCAGCAGTTATCTAGCGGGAGGCGGCGAGCAGTACTTC	CASSYLAGGGEQYF	TRBV6-6	TRBD2	TRBJ2-7	once
TGTGCCAGCAGGGGGAGACTAGCGGACTACGAGCAGTACTTC	CASRGRLADYEQYF	TRBV2	TRBD2	TRBJ2-7	NA
TGTGCCAGCAGTGACTTAACTGGAGATACGCAGTATTTT	CASSDLTGDTQYF	TRBV6-4	NA	TRBJ2-3	NA
TGTGCCAGCAGAACAGGGCCCTCCTACGAGCAGTACTTC	CASRTGPSYEQYF	TRBV28	NA	TRBJ2-7	NA
TGTGCTAGCAGCTTGGAGGCCGGGGTAGGAGAGCAGTACTTC	CASSLEAGVGEQYF	TRBV7-7	NA	TRBJ2-7	NA
TGTGCCAGCAGCCCTAGCGGGAGTAGAGTAGATACGCAGTATTTT	CASSPSGSRVDTQYF	TRBV13	TRBD2	TRBJ2-3	NA
TGTGCCAGTAGTATAGTAACGGCAGCGGGCTACGAGCAGTACTTC	CASSIVTAAGYEQYF	TRBV19	NA	TRBJ2-7	NA
TGTGCCAGCAGCTGGTTCAGATTAAGCGGCCCTTGGGACATTCAGTACTTC	CASSWFRLSGPWDIQYF	TRBV11-2	NA	TRBJ2-4	NA
TGCGCCAGCAGCCAAGGTAGCGGGAGCGTCTCAGATACGCAGTATTTT	CASSQGSGSVSDTQYF	TRBV4-3	TRBD2	TRBJ2-3	NA
TGCAGCTCCGGGACTAGCTCAGAGACCCAGTACTTC	CSSGTSSETQYF	TRBV29-1	TRBD2	TRBJ2-5	NA
TGTGCCAGCAGCGCTCGGTGGTCTGGGGCCAACGTCCTGACTTTC	CASSARWSGANVLTF	TRBV9	NA	TRBJ2-6	NA
TGTGCCAGCAGCTCTCGACAGGGCGGTCCCGGGGAGCTGTTTTTT	CASSSRQGGPGELFF	TRBV7-8	TRBD1	TRBJ2-2	NA
TGTGCCGTTAGGAGGGCCTCAACTAACTACGAGCAGTACTTC	CAVRRASTNYEQYF	TRBV27	NA	TRBJ2-7	NA
TGTGCCAGCAGCGCCGAGGACAGGGGAGATTCACCCCTCCACTTT	CASSAEDRGDSPLHF	TRBV9	TRBD1	TRBJ1-6	NA
TGTGCCAGTGGACAGTCTGCTAGCACAGATACGCAGTATTTT	CASGQSASTDTQYF	TRBV27	NA	TRBJ2-3	few
TGTGCCTGGAAAAGACCGGACAGGGTGTACGGCTACACCTTC	CAWKRPDRVYGYTF	TRBV30	TRBD1	TRBJ1-2	NA
TGTGCCAGCAGCCTTTGGGCGGGCCGCGGGAGGAGAAGCACCGGGGAGCTGTTTTTT	CASSLWAGRGRRSTGELFF	TRBV7-8	TRBD2	TRBJ2-2	NA
TGTGCCAGCAGCCAATCTAGGGACAGTCTAGCGGGAGGGCAAACCTACGAGCAGTACTTC	CASSQSRDSLAGGQTYEQYF	TRBV11-3	TRBD2	TRBJ2-7	NA
TGTGCCTGGGAACAGGGGGCTGGGGAGACCCAGTACTTC	CAWEQGAGETQYF	TRBV30	TRBD1	TRBJ2-5	NA
TGTGCCAGCTCACCGGACAGGGGCACTGAAGCTTTCTTT	CASSPDRGTEAFF	TRBV18	TRBD1	TRBJ1-1	NA
TGTGCCAGCAGCGTAGCCGACAGGGGCCTCGAGCAGTACTTC	CASSVADRGLEQYF	TRBV9	TRBD1	TRBJ2-7	NA
TGTGCCAGCAGCTTTGTGGGGGGAGAAAAACTGTTTTTT	CASSFVGGEKLFF	TRBV11-2	NA	TRBJ1-4	NA
TGTGCCAGCAGAAAGGGACAGGGTGGCGCCGGGGAGCTGTTTTTT	CASRKGQGGAGELFF	TRBV6-1	TRBD1	TRBJ2-2	NA
TGTGCCAGCAGCTTAGGCGGGGGGGCCGTCGACAATGAGCAGTTCTTC	CASSLGGGAVDNEQFF	TRBV7-9	TRBD2	TRBJ2-1	once
TGTGCCAGCAGCAGGACAGAATACAATGAGCAGTTCTTC	CASSRTEYNEQFF	TRBV6-1	NA	TRBJ2-1	once
TGTGCCAGCAGCCGACCACCCCGAGGTAGCTACACGTCCTACAATGAGCAGTTCTTC	CASSRPPRGSYTSYNEQFF	TRBV2	NA	TRBJ2-1	once
TGCGCCAGCAGTGAGCCCCGGACAGACCTCACAGATACGCAGTATTTT	CASSEPRTDLTDTQYF	TRBV10-2	NA	TRBJ2-3	NA
TGTGCCTGGGGACAGGGCCTCTACGAGCAGTACTTC	CAWGQGLYEQYF	TRBV30	TRBD1	TRBJ2-7	NA